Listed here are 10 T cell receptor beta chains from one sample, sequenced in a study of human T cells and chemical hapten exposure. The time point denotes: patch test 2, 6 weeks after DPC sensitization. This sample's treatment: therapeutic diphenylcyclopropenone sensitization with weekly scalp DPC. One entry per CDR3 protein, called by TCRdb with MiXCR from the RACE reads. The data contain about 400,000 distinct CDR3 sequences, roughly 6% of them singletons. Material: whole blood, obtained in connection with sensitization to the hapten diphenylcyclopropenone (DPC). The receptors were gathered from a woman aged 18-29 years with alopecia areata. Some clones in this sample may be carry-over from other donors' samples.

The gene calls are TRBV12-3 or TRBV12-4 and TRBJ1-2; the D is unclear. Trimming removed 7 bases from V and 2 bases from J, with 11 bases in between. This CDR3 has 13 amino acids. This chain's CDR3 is CASNIAANYGYTF. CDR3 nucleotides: TGTGCCAGCAACATAGCGGCCAACTATGGCTACACCTTC.

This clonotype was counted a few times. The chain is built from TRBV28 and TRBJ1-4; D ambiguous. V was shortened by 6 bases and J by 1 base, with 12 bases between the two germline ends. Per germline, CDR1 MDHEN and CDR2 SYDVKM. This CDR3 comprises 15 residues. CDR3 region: CASSHGRVTNEKLFF. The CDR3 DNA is TGTGCCAGCAGCCACGGACGCGTAACTAATGAAAAACTGTTTTTT.

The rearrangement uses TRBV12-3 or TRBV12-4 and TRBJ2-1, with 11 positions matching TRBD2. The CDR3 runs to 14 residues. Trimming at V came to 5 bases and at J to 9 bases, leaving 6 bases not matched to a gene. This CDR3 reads CASSPLLAGGEQFF. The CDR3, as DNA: TGTGCCAGCAGTCCCCTTCTAGCGGGGGGTGAGCAGTTCTTC.

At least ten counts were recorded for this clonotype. The CDR3 sequence: CASSLGFFTDTQYF. The CDR3 bases are TGTGCCAGCAGCTTAGGGTTTTTCACAGATACGCAGTATTTT. This chain connects TRBV7-2 to TRBJ2-3; D not certain. Germline assignment: CDR1 SGHTA and CDR2 FQGNSA. V lost 1 base and J lost 2, with 7 bases in between. The CDR3 runs 14 residues.

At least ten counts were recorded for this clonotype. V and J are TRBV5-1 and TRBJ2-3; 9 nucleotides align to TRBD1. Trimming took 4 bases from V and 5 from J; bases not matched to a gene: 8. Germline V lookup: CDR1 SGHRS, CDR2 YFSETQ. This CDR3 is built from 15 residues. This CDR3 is CASSPGQGVRDTQYF. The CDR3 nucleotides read TGCGCCAGCAGCCCGGGACAGGGCGTCCGAGATACGCAGTATTTT.

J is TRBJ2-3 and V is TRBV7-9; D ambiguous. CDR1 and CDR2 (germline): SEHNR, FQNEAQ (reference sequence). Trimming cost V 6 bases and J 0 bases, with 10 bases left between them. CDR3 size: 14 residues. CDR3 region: CASSSITSTDTQYF. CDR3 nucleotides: TGTGCCAGCAGTAGCATTACTAGCACAGATACGCAGTATTTT. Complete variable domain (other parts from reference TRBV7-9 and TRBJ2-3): DTGVSQNPRHKITKRGQNVTFRCDPISEHNRLYWYRQTLGQGPEFLTYFQNEAQLEKSRLLSDRFSAERPKGSFSTLEIQRTEQGDSAMYLCASSSITSTDTQYFGPGTRLTVL.

Here the CDR3 reads CASSYRAVLSYNEQFF. The CDR3 region has the DNA TGTGCCAGCAGTTACCGGGCAGTCCTCTCCTACAATGAGCAGTTCTTC. The rearrangement links TRBV6-5 to TRBJ2-1; no clear D gene. Between the trimmed V and J ends, which lost 2 bases and 0 bases, there was a span of 11 bases. Per the germline V gene, CDR1 is MNHEY and CDR2 is SVGAGI. The CDR3 has 16 residues.

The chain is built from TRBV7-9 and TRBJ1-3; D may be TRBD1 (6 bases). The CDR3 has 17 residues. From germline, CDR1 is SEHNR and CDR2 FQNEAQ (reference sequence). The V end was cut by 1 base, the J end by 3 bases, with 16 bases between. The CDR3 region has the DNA TGTGCCAGCAGCTTAGAATATTTTACAGGGCTTGGAAACACCATATATTTT. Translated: CASSLEYFTGLGNTIYF.

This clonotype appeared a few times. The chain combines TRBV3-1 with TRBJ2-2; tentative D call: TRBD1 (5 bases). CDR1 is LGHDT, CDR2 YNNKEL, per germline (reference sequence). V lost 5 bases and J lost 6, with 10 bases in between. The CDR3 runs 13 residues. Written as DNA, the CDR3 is TGTGCCAGCAGCGCCCCAGGGCCCGGGGAGCTGTTTTTT. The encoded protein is CASSAPGPGELFF.

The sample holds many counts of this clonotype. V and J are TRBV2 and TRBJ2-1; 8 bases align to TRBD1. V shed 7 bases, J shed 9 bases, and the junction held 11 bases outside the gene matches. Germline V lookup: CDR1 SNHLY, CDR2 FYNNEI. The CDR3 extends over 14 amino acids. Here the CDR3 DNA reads TGTGCCAGCAAAAGGCAGGGGGCGCAGGGTGAGCAGTTCTTC. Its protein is CASKRQGAQGEQFF.